The 20 T cell receptor beta chains below all came from one sample that was sequenced in a study of T cells in Graves' hyperthyroidism and ophthalmopathy. Using RNA transcripts as the source, TCR beta CDR3 regions were amplified. HTBI primers drove first-round RT-PCR of the TCR CDR3. MiXCR, applied by TCRdb to the multiplex PCR reads, yields one record per CDR3 protein. Of some 500,000 distinct CDR3 sequences in the sample, roughly 14% were seen once. The sequenced sample was blood. The source of these receptors is a young woman with Graves' hyperthyroidism.

This clonotype was detected only a few times. The V call is TRBV5-1, the J call TRBJ2-1, with D perhaps matching TRBD1 (6 bases). Per germline, CDR1 SGHRS and CDR2 YFSETQ. The V end was cut by 4 bases, the J end by 8 bases, with 10 bases between. The CDR3 totals 12 residues. CDR3 loop: CASSPGAYEQFF. The CDR3 DNA reads as TGCGCCAGCAGCCCAGGGGCGTATGAGCAGTTCTTC. Drawing the rest from reference TRBV5-1 and TRBJ2-1, the complete variable domain is KAGVTQTPRYLIKTRGQQVTLSCSPISGHRSVSWYQQTPGQGLQFLFEYFSETQRNKGNFPGRFSGRQFSNSRSEMNVSTLELGDSALYLCASSPGAYEQFFGPGTRLTVL.

This clonotype was recorded many times. This rearrangement joins TRBV7-6 to TRBJ2-1; 10 bases agree with TRBD2. V was clipped by 5 bases and J by 2 bases; unmatched bases: 6. Germline values: CDR1 SGHVS, CDR2 FNYEAQ. The CDR3 is made up of 16 amino acids. The CDR3 here is CASSPYTSGTYNEQFF. CDR3 nucleotides: TGTGCCAGCAGCCCCTACACTAGCGGGACCTACAATGAGCAGTTCTTC. Together with reference TRBV7-6 and TRBJ2-1, the CDR3 gives the full variable domain: GAGVSQSPRYKVTKRGQDVALRCDPISGHVSLYWYRQALGQGPEFLTYFNYEAQQDKSGLPNDRFSAERPEGSISTLTIQRTEQRDSAMYRCASSPYTSGTYNEQFFGPGTRLTVL.

Points on this clonotype: The junction does not match germline at one end; this may be a read error. The chain links TRBV6-4 to TRBJ2-3; no definite D call. The CDR3 contains 13 residues. The germline V gene encodes CDR1 MRHNA and CDR2 SNTAGT. The CDR3 nucleotides are TGTGCCAGCAGTTACTCGCTAGTTGCGTCGCAGTATTTT. It translates to CASSYSLVASQYF.

Turning to this clonotype: A read error may be the cause here, since a much bigger clone is one base away. The V call is TRBV19, the J call TRBJ1-6, with D perhaps matching TRBD1 (5 bases). Trimming stripped 5 bases from V and 9 bases from J, with 14 bases between. This CDR3 spans 14 amino acids. Germline V gene lookup returns CDR1 LNHDA and CDR2 SQIVND (reference sequence). This CDR3 reads CASSFDGARSPLHF. CDR3 sequence (DNA): TGTGCCAGTAGTTTCGATGGGGCTCGTTCACCCCTCCACTTT.

In this sample, this clonotype turned up many times. The rearrangement links TRBV6-1 to TRBJ1-5, with 11 bases that match TRBD1. The CDR3 has 16 residues. J was trimmed by 1 base and V by 7 bases; bases with no gene match: 6. The V gene's germline CDR1 is MNHNS and CDR2 SASEGT. CDR3 nucleotides: TGTGCCAGCATCCGGACAGGGGGCAGGAGCAATCAGCCCCAGCATTTT. Translating gives CASIRTGGRSNQPQHF.

This clonotype occurred many times. The chain combines TRBV2 with TRBJ2-5; maybe TRBD2 (7 bases). The CDR3 contains 13 residues. V lost 4 bases and J lost 7, with 13 bases in between. Looked up from germline, CDR1 is SNHLY and CDR2 is FYNNEI. Here the CDR3 reads CASSVGGGGTQYF. In DNA form, the CDR3 reads TGTGCCAGCAGTGTCGGGGGCGGGGGGACCCAGTACTTC. Complete variable domain (other parts from reference TRBV2 and TRBJ2-5): EPEVTQTPSHQVTQMGQEVILRCVPISNHLYFYWYRQILGQKVEFLVSFYNNEISEKSEIFDDQFSVERPDGSNFTLKIRSTKLEDSAMYFCASSVGGGGTQYFGPGTRLLVL.

At least ten counts were recorded for this clonotype. The chain uses TRBV11-3 and TRBJ2-6, with D unresolved. Trimming pared 1 base from V and 0 bases from J, leaving 4 bases between. This CDR3 comprises 15 residues. CDR1 is SGHNT, CDR2 YENEEA, per germline. CDR3 nucleotide sequence: TGTGCCAGCAGCTTAGGGCGCTCTGGGGCCAACGTCCTGACTTTC. It encodes CASSLGRSGANVLTF.

This clonotype has ten or more counts. The genes are TRBV10-3 and TRBJ2-1; the match to TRBD1 covers 10 bases. Germline CDR1 and CDR2: ENHRY and SYGVKD. CDR3 size: 19 residues. V was pared by 6 bases and J by 0 bases, with 14 bases of the junction left unmatched. This CDR3 reads CAIRGDRGSAQSSYNEQFF. The CDR3 nucleotides read TGTGCCATCAGAGGGGACAGGGGTTCAGCCCAGAGCTCCTACAATGAGCAGTTCTTC.

V is TRBV18 and J is TRBJ1-5; D may be TRBD1 (6 bases). The V end was cut by 3 bases, the J end by 1 base, with 16 bases between. The CDR3 spans 17 residues. Germline lookup yields CDR1 KGHSH and CDR2 LQKENI. The CDR3 protein is CASSPLGGAGSNQPQHF. For the CDR3, the DNA is TGTGCCAGCTCACCTCTCGGGGGCGCGGGGAGCAATCAGCCCCAGCATTTT. Combining the CDR3 with reference TRBV18 and TRBJ1-5 gives the whole variable domain NAGVMQNPRHLVRRRGQEARLRCSPMKGHSHVYWYRQLPEEGLKFMVYLQKENIIDESGMPKERFSAEFPKEGPSILRIQQVVRGDSAAYFCASSPLGGAGSNQPQHFGDGTRLSIL.

The table lists this clonotype with many counts. The chain uses TRBV6-1 and TRBJ1-1; D unresolved. Germline assignment: CDR1 MNHNS and CDR2 SASEGT. The germline V and J ends were trimmed by 2 bases and 0 bases, with 4 bases remaining between them. This CDR3 comprises 13 residues. The CDR3: CASSESLNTEAFF. The CDR3 DNA sequence: TGTGCCAGCAGTGAAAGTTTGAACACTGAAGCTTTCTTT.

This clonotype appeared many times. The CDR3 here is CATSAPQLAGADTQYF. The CDR3 DNA reads TGTGCCACCAGTGCCCCCCAACTAGCGGGAGCAGATACGCAGTATTTT. The chain employs TRBV24-1 and TRBJ2-3; 11 bases agree with TRBD2. The ends lost 5 bases at V and 4 bases at J; junction bases unmatched: 7. The length of the CDR3 is 16 residues. The germline gives CDR1 KGHDR, CDR2 SFDVKD.

This clonotype was counted at least ten times. The chain couples TRBV3-1 to TRBJ2-7; TRBD2 is a possible D gene (6 bases). Germline CDR1 reads LGHDT; CDR2 reads YNNKEL (reference sequence). This CDR3 has 14 residues. V was clipped by 3 bases and J by 2 bases, with 11 bases between them. CDR3 sequence (DNA): TGTGCCAGCAGCCACTCGGGACTCCCCTACGAGCAGTACTTC. It specifies CASSHSGLPYEQYF.

This clonotype has at least ten counts. V gene TRBV20-1 combines with J gene TRBJ2-3; D uncertain. There are 14 residues in the CDR3. Germline V gene data show CDR1 as DFQATT and CDR2 as SNEGSKA (reference sequence). The V gene lost 3 bases and the J gene lost 1 base, with 11 bases spanning the gap. CDR3 sequence (DNA): TGCAGTGCTAGTCCGAGTCTCGGCACAGATACGCAGTATTTT. It is translated as CSASPSLGTDTQYF.

This clonotype was counted ten times or more. V gene TRBV12-3 or TRBV12-4 combines with J gene TRBJ2-1; D not certain. Trimming took 2 bases from V and 2 from J, leaving 10 bases between them. There are 15 residues in the CDR3. CDR3 nucleotide sequence: TGTGCCAGCAGTTTAAACTACCGGACCTACAATGAGCAGTTCTTC. Its translation: CASSLNYRTYNEQFF.

This clonotype was detected ten times or more. The chain couples TRBV7-3 to TRBJ2-1; 8 positions agree with TRBD2. The CDR3 has 14 amino acids. Losses at the gene ends were 5 bases for V and 6 bases for J; bases not matched to a gene: 6. CDR1 and CDR2 from the germline V gene are SGHTA and FQGTGA. CDR3 sequence reads: CASSVMGTSNEQFF. DNA of the CDR3: TGTGCCAGCAGCGTAATGGGGACTAGCAATGAGCAGTTCTTC.

In its sample, this clonotype was seen many times. The rearrangement uses TRBV5-1 and TRBJ2-3, with a weak D call TRBD2 (5 bases). V lost 4 bases, J lost 1 base, and 16 bases lay in between. Germline lookup yields CDR1 SGHRS and CDR2 YFSETQ. This CDR3 has 16 amino acids. The CDR3 loop reads CASSTTLGRGTDTQYF. As DNA, the CDR3 is TGCGCCAGCAGCACGACACTAGGGCGGGGCACAGATACGCAGTATTTT.

There are many counts of this clonotype. The genes are TRBV7-3 and TRBJ2-3; no clear D. Per the germline V gene, CDR1 is SGHTA and CDR2 is FQGTGA. Trimming took off 4 bases at V and 5 bases at J, with 10 bases between the two ends. This CDR3 comprises 13 residues. CDR3 region: CASSSRNQDTQYF. CDR3 DNA: TGTGCCAGCAGCTCCCGGAATCAAGATACGCAGTATTTT.

The rearrangement joins TRBV20-1 to TRBJ2-7; TRBD2 agrees at 9 bases. Trimming took 4 bases from V and 0 from J; bases not matched to a gene: 1. Germline-derived CDR1 and CDR2 are DFQATT and SNEGSKA (reference sequence). The CDR3 totals 13 residues. The CDR3 DNA reads as TGCAGTGCTAAACTAGCGGGCTCCTACGAGCAGTACTTC. This translates into CSAKLAGSYEQYF.

This clonotype was observed at least ten times. The chain is built from TRBV9 and TRBJ1-1; a possible D gene is TRBD1 (5 bases). Germline values: CDR1 SGDLS, CDR2 YYNGEE. V lost 4 bases to trimming and J lost 1 base, with 11 bases between them. The CDR3 is 14 residues long. DNA of the CDR3: TGTGCCAGCAGCCTCAGGGAATCGAACACTGAAGCTTTCTTT. Amino acids: CASSLRESNTEAFF.

The table lists this clonotype with many counts. This chain connects TRBV20-1 to TRBJ2-7, with 7 bases that match TRBD1. The CDR3 has 12 amino acids. The trim removed 7 bases at V and 6 bases at J, leaving 9 bases unmatched. Germline V gene sequence: CDR1 DFQATT, CDR2 SNEGSKA (reference sequence). The CDR3 here is CSVTQQGTEQYF. As DNA, the CDR3 is TGCAGTGTTACACAACAGGGGACCGAGCAGTACTTC.